Listed here are 11 T cell receptor beta chains from one sample, sequenced in a study of shared clonotypes between healthy human individuals (dated by TCRdb to the early 2020s). Library creation used the immunoSEQ multiplex PCR assay. In TCRdb, the immuneACCESS table is reduced to in-frame sequences with V and J assigned. These tables do not hold every clone; where another copy was compared, an unresolved V gene accounts for under half, and the others remain unexplained. Across this sample there are approximately 2,000,000 clones, with 90% to 95% seen only once. The ten largest clones add up to around 1.8% of the sample. For the CD8 naive samples, CD45RO-negative cells were positively selected for CCR7, yielding a CD45RA+CCR7+ population from which TemRA cells were excluded. The sequencing sample was made of naive CD8+ T cells from PBMCs. Reading the label with the study, this specimen's cell subset or site is: CD45RA+CCR7+. Receptor source: a young man in good health. Some clones in this sample may be carry-over from other donors' samples.

Notes on this clone: Since a far larger clone is one base different, this is likely a read error. The sample contains more than one DNA sequence encoding this CDR3. The gene calls are TRBV7-2 and TRBJ2-3; no definite D call. The CDR3 totals 12 residues. Per germline, CDR1 SGHTA and CDR2 FQGNSA. V lost 1 base and J 4 bases, leaving 3 bases between the germline ends. In nucleotides, the CDR3 is TGTGCCAGCAGCTTAGGGGCAGATACGCAGTATTTT. Its protein product is CASSLGADTQYF.

The chain is built from TRBV4-3 and TRBJ2-7; D is ambiguous. Germline CDR1 reads LGHNA; CDR2 reads YSLEER. The CDR3 extends over 17 amino acids. Trimming took off 4 bases at V and 3 bases at J, with 22 bases between the two ends. The CDR3 nucleotides are TGCGCCAGCAGCCCTAATGTAGCAGAACCCCCAAGCTACGAGCAGTACTTC. It encodes CASSPNVAEPPSYEQYF.

The rearrangement joins TRBV5-1 to TRBJ2-5; D remains unclear. CDR3 length equals 16 residues. V dropped 0 bases and J dropped 1 base, with 13 bases sitting between them. Germline lookup yields CDR1 SGHRS and CDR2 YFSETQ. In nucleotides, the CDR3 is TGCGCCAGCAGCTTGGAATCCAGATACCTCCAAGAGACCCAGTACTTC. Its protein is CASSLESRYLQETQYF.

About this clone: Other nucleotide sequences from this sample produce the same CDR3. The rearrangement links TRBV19 to TRBJ1-5; D remains unclear. V was shortened by 3 bases and J by 0 bases, with 9 bases between the two germline ends. This CDR3 region has 15 residues. Germline V gene lookup returns CDR1 LNHDA and CDR2 SQIVND (reference sequence). CDR3 sequence: CASSMGRYSNQPQHF. In nucleotides, the CDR3 is TGTGCCAGTAGTATGGGCCGCTATAGCAATCAGCCCCAGCATTTT.

The chain joins TRBV7-6 to TRBJ1-5; D unclear. Germline CDR1 is SGHVS and CDR2 is FNYEAQ. The CDR3 consists of 13 residues. V shed 4 bases and J shed 6 bases, with 10 bases lying between them. CDR3 in amino acids: CASSSHVGQPQHF. The CDR3 DNA follows: TGTGCCAGCAGCTCCCATGTGGGTCAGCCCCAGCATTTT.

This sequence joins TRBV5-1 and TRBJ1-1; possibly TRBD1 for D (5 bases). V dropped 4 bases and J dropped 4 bases, with 20 bases sitting between them. The CDR3 covers 16 residues. From germline, CDR1 is SGHRS and CDR2 YFSETQ. The DNA for the CDR3 is TGCGCCAGCAGCCAGGGACGGAGGGCGTTGGGCACTGAAGCTTTCTTT. Translated, it gives CASSQGRRALGTEAFF.

The rearrangement uses TRBV4-3 and TRBJ2-1; D is unresolved. Germline CDR1 LGHNA, CDR2 YSLEER. The length of the CDR3 is 15 residues. V was clipped by 1 base and J by 2 bases, with 9 bases between them. The CDR3 region is CASSQVRQAYNEQFF. CDR3 bases: TGCGCCAGCAGCCAAGTTAGGCAGGCCTACAATGAGCAGTTCTTC.

The chain carries TRBV6-5 and TRBJ2-4; possibly TRBD1 for D (5 bases). V lost 6 bases and J lost 0, with 12 bases in between. Germline V gene lookup returns CDR1 MNHEY and CDR2 SVGAGI. This CDR3 is built from 15 residues. In DNA form, the CDR3 reads TGTGCCAGCAGAGACAGATCGCTAGCCAAAAACATTCAGTACTTC. Its translation: CASRDRSLAKNIQYF.

J is TRBJ1-2 and V is TRBV28; D is unclear. Germline V lookup: CDR1 MDHEN, CDR2 SYDVKM. V was trimmed by 2 bases and J by 3 bases, leaving 22 bases between them. This CDR3 has 18 amino acids. The CDR3 region has the DNA TGTGCCAGCAGTTTAAACACCGTCCAGGAGGCCCGGGACTATGGCTACACCTTC. It is translated as CASSLNTVQEARDYGYTF.

This clone appeared a single time. The J gene is TRBJ2-7, the V gene TRBV6-5; 10 bases are a match to TRBD2. The V gene end was trimmed by 5 bases and the J gene end by 6 bases; junction bases not matched to a gene: 10. The CDR3 sequence is 15 residues long. Per the germline V gene, CDR1 is MNHEY and CDR2 is SVGAGI. The CDR3 DNA sequence: TGTGCCAGCAGTATCAGCGGGAGGGGGAACGCCGAGCAGTACTTC. Protein product: CASSISGRGNAEQYF.

The rearrangement links TRBV28 to TRBJ2-7; TRBD2 agrees at 9 bases. J was trimmed by 4 bases and V by 5 bases; bases with no gene match: 9. The CDR3 consists of 15 residues. Germline V gene data show CDR1 as MDHEN and CDR2 as SYDVKM. For the CDR3, the DNA is TGTGCCAGCAGTACACGACTAGCGGTCGTTTACGAGCAGTACTTC. This sequence encodes CASSTRLAVVYEQYF.